These T cell receptor beta chains were read from a single sample in a study of blood T cell repertoires in COVID-19. The data were produced by immunoSEQ multiplex PCR, yet TCRdb's version contains in-frame clones alone and is incomplete. The table shows roughly 70,000 clones, with 84% occurring only once. The sequencing sample was made of peripheral blood. The receptors derive from a human donor in a cohort sampled during active COVID-19. CDR3s include the opening cysteine and the closing phenylalanine or tryptophan. The D gene is left open where the match is weak. The size entry is marked missing in some rows and otherwise reads once, few, many or a size class.

j_gene,v_gene,d_gene,abundance,CDR3aa
TRBJ2-5,TRBV4-1,.,.,CASSYSWAPEETQYF
TRBJ1-1,TRBV18,TRBD1,.,CASSEGARTAEAFF
TRBJ1-5,TRBV7-8,TRBD1,.,CASSPYRGSNQPQHF
TRBJ1-6,TRBV7-6,.,few,CASSLGTYNSPLHF
TRBJ2-7,TRBV5-4,TRBD1,.,CASSSPGQGYREQYF
TRBJ2-7,TRBV5-6,.,.,CASSPMDNSYEQYF
TRBJ2-7,TRBV4-2,TRBD2,few,CASSQAGGSGQYF
TRBJ1-5,TRBV7-2,.,large,CASSRDYYSNQPQHF
TRBJ2-7,TRBV19,TRBD2,.,CASKAGTSGVEQYF
TRBJ2-1,TRBV7-9,TRBD2,few,CASSLVGRGGRNEQFF
TRBJ1-1,TRBV10-3,.,.,CAISEGGAGSTEAFF
TRBJ2-6,TRBV6-2/TRBV6-3,.,.,CASSPFESSGANVLTF
TRBJ1-2,TRBV4-3,TRBD1,.,CASSPAGGPYGYTF
TRBJ1-2,TRBV28,.,.,CASSWQQGNYGYTF
TRBJ1-4,TRBV6-5,TRBD1,.,CASSYSLTGAYEKLFF
TRBJ2-7,TRBV6-6,TRBD1,.,CASSYSTGAGYEQYF
TRBJ1-1,TRBV19,.,once,CASISWTEAFF
TRBJ2-4,TRBV18,TRBD1,.,CASSPPRGGARIQYF
TRBJ1-6,TRBV5-1,TRBD1,.,CASSLGTGGNSPLHF
TRBJ2-3,TRBV4-1,TRBD2,.,CASSQVGSGGDTQYF
TRBJ2-7,TRBV5-4,.,once,CASSLAQGSYEQYF
TRBJ1-2,TRBV10-1,TRBD1,.,CASSESPPGGQVYGYTF
TRBJ2-1,TRBV19,TRBD1,.,CASSIPGTGNNEQFF
TRBJ1-1,TRBV2,TRBD1,.,CASSTQGAGNTEAFF
TRBJ2-2,TRBV6-1,.,.,CASILEAGRTGELFF
TRBJ2-1,TRBV7-3,.,.,CASSLAQLGNEQFF
TRBJ2-3,TRBV5-1,.,.,CASSLTQGGITDTQYF
TRBJ2-1,TRBV3-1/TRBV3-2,TRBD2,.,CASSQVAGGAYNEQFF
TRBJ2-1,TRBV7-3,TRBD1,.,CASSPDRAPYNEQFF
TRBJ1-2,TRBV15,TRBD1,.,CATSSPGQGSYGYTF
TRBJ2-5,TRBV5-1,TRBD2,.,CASRGSGGERETQYF
TRBJ2-2,TRBV7-2,TRBD2,.,CASSLVSGEAGELFF
TRBJ2-1,TRBV11-3,TRBD2,.,CASSYSGGGYNEQFF
TRBJ1-5,TRBV27,.,.,CASRWVRDNQPQHF
TRBJ2-3,TRBV7-2,TRBD2,once,CASSFLVGTSGGGGDTQYF
TRBJ2-3,TRBV5-1,TRBD2,.,CASSLAGGSYDTQYF
TRBJ2-3,TRBV7-9,TRBD2,.,CASSFVAGADTQYF
TRBJ2-3,TRBV9,TRBD1,.,CASSVVDRGSTDTQYF
TRBJ2-5,TRBV5-1,.,few,CASSLGAAKETQYF
TRBJ1-6,TRBV9,TRBD1,.,CASSVGGQGKAPLHF
TRBJ2-3,TRBV5-1,.,.,CASSLGSRTDTQYF